One sample yielded the 8 T cell receptor beta chains listed below, sequenced in a study of blood T cell repertoires in COVID-19 (dated by TCRdb to the early 2020s). The library was produced with the immunoSEQ multiplex PCR assay. In TCRdb, the immuneACCESS table is reduced to in-frame sequences with V and J assigned. These tables do not hold every clone; where another copy was compared, an unresolved V gene accounts for under half, and the others remain unexplained. The sample data list roughly 310,000 clones, and 70% to 90% of these were observed just once. In total, the top ten clones hold around 4% of the sample. Sequenced input: peripheral blood. The receptors stem from a woman in her forties or fifties with active or convalescent COVID-19.

This sequence joins TRBV21-1 and TRBJ1-2. TRBV21-1 is annotated as a pseudogene. The CDR3 is 13 amino acids. CDR3 protein: CASSKGGGNGYTF. CDR3 DNA sequence: TGTGCCAGCAGCAAAGGGGGGGGTAACGGCTACACCTTC.

The rearrangement links TRBV20-1 to TRBJ2-7; a weak D match, TRBD1 (5 bases). Trimming shortened V by 3 bases and J by 6 bases, and 18 bases separated the two germline ends. Looked up from germline, CDR1 is DFQATT and CDR2 is SNEGSKA (reference sequence). CDR3 length: 14 residues. The CDR3, as DNA: TGCAGTGCTAGTCCCCCCCTGCAGGGCTCCGAGCAGTACTTC. It is translated as CSASPPLQGSEQYF.

This chain links TRBV5-6 with TRBJ1-3; unclear D gene. There are 14 residues in the CDR3. Germline V gives CDR1 SGHDT, CDR2 YYEEEE. V was cut by 4 bases and J by 2 bases, with 10 bases left in between. The CDR3 DNA reads TGTGCCAGCAGCCTAGGCGCCACTGGAAACACCATATATTTT. This codes for CASSLGATGNTIYF.

The V gene is TRBV9, the J gene TRBJ2-7; TRBD2 matches at 7 bases. The germline gives CDR1 SGDLS, CDR2 YYNGEE. With V trimmed by 0 bases and J by 4 bases, 4 bases remained unmatched. The CDR3 totals 14 residues. Here the CDR3 reads CASSVGTSWYEQYF. The CDR3, as DNA: TGTGCCAGCAGCGTAGGGACTAGTTGGTACGAGCAGTACTTC. Supplemented by reference TRBV9 and TRBJ2-7, the full variable domain reads DSGVTQTPKHLITATGQRVTLRCSPRSGDLSVYWYQQSLDQGLQFLIQYYNGEERAKGNILERFSAQQFPDLHSELNLSSLELGDSALYFCASSVGTSWYEQYFGPGTRLTVT.

The chain has TRBV4-2 and TRBJ2-6, with a tentative D call TRBD1 (6 bases). V dropped 1 base and J dropped 2 bases, with 12 bases sitting between them. Looked up from germline, CDR1 is LGHNA and CDR2 is YNFKEQ. This CDR3 comprises 17 residues. In DNA, the CDR3 is TGTGCCAGCAGCCAAGGAGTGGCAGGGGCTGGGGCCAACGTCCTGACTTTC. Translated, it gives CASSQGVAGAGANVLTF.

This clone was counted once. This chain uses TRBV10-2 with TRBJ1-5; TRBD1 matches at 12 bases. The V segment lost 2 bases and the J segment 0 bases; nucleotides outside the gene matches: 11. CDR3 length: 20 residues. Germline V gene lookup returns CDR1 WSHSY and CDR2 SAAADI. The CDR3 here is CASSETAGTGGFPSNQPQHF. The CDR3 DNA is TGCGCCAGCAGTGAGACTGCCGGGACAGGGGGCTTTCCTAGCAATCAGCCCCAGCATTTT.

The chain employs TRBV3-1 (or the pseudogene TRBV3-2) and TRBJ2-3; D possibly corresponds to TRBD2 (6 bases). With 6 bases removed from V and 8 bases from J, the gap between germline ends came to 21 bases. Germline-derived CDR1 and CDR2 are LGHDT and YNNKEL (reference sequence). This CDR3 spans 15 amino acids. CDR3 nucleotide sequence: TGTGCCAGCAGTCGAAAAGCGGGTGCGGTGGGTACGCAGTATTTT. It yields the protein CASSRKAGAVGTQYF.

The rearrangement uses TRBV11-2 and TRBJ2-7, with 8 bases identical to TRBD2. V lost 2 bases to trimming and J lost 7 bases; unmatched junction nucleotides: 4. CDR1 SGHAT and CDR2 FQNNGV come from the germline V gene. CDR3 size: 13 residues. CDR3 sequence reads: CASSLTGLGEQYF. As DNA, the CDR3 is TGTGCCAGCAGCTTAACGGGACTAGGGGAGCAGTACTTC.